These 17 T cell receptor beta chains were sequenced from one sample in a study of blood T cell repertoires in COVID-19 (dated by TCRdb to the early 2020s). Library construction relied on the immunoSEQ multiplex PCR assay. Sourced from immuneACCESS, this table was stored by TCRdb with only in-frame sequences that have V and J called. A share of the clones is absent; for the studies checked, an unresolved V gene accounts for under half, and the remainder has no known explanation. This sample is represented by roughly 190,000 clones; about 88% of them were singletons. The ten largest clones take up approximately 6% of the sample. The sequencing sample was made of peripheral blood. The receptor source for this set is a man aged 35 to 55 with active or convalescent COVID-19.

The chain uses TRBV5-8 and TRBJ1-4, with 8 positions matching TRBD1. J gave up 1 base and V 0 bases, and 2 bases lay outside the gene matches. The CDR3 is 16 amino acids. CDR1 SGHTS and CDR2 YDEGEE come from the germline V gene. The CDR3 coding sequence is TGTGCCAGCAGCTTGGGACAGGGGTTAACTAATGAAAAACTGTTTTTT. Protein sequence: CASSLGQGLTNEKLFF.

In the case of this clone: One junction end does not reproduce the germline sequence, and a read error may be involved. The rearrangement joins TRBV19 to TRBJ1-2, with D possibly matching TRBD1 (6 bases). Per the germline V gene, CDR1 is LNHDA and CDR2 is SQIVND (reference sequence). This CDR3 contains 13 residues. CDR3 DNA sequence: TGTGCCAGTAGTATTTCAGGGGCCGGAGGCTGCACCTTC. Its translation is CASSISGAGGCTF.

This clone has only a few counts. The CDR3 is CATSTPRAVVPGTEAFF. DNA of the CDR3: TGTGCCACCAGCACCCCCCGGGCGGTAGTGCCGGGGACTGAAGCTTTCTTT. The chain has TRBV15 and TRBJ1-1; no clear D. The CDR3 spans 17 residues. Trimming took off 4 bases at V and 5 bases at J, with 23 bases between the two ends. Germline V gene lookup returns CDR1 LNHNV and CDR2 YYDKDF (reference sequence).

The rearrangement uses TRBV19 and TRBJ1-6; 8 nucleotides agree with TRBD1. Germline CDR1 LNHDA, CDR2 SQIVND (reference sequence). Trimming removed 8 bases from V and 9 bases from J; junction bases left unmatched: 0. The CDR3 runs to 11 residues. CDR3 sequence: CASGQGSPLHF. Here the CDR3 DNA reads TGTGCCAGTGGACAGGGTTCACCCCTCCACTTT.

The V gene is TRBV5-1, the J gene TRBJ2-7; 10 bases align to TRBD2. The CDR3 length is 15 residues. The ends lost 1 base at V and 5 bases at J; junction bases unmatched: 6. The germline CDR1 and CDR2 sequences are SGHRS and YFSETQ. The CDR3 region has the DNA TGCGCCAGCAGCTTGCGTTTAGCGGGAGGCCACGAGCAGTACTTC. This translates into CASSLRLAGGHEQYF.

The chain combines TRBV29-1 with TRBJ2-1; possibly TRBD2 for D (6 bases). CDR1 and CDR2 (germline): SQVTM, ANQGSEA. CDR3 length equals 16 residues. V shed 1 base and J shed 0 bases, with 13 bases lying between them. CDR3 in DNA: TGCAGCGTTGAAGGGTCTAGCGCTAGCTCCTACAATGAGCAGTTCTTC. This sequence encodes CSVEGSSASSYNEQFF.

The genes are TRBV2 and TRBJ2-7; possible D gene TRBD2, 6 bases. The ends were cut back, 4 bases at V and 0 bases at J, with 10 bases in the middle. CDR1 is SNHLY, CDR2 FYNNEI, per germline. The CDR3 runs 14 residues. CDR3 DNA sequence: TGTGCCAGCAGTGTAGCGGCCAGCTCCTACGAGCAGTACTTC. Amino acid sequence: CASSVAASSYEQYF.

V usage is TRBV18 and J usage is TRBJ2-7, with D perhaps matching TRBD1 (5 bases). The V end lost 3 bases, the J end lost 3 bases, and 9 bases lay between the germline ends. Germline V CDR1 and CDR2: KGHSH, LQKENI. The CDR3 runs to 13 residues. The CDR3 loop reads CASSPQQDYEQYF. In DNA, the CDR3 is TGTGCCAGCTCACCTCAACAGGACTACGAGCAGTACTTC.

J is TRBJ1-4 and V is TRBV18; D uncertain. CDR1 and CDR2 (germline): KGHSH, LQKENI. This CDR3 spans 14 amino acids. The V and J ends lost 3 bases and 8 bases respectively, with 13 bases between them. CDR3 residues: CASSPRLEREKLFF. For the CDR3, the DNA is TGTGCCAGCTCACCGCGATTGGAGAGGGAAAAACTGTTTTTT.

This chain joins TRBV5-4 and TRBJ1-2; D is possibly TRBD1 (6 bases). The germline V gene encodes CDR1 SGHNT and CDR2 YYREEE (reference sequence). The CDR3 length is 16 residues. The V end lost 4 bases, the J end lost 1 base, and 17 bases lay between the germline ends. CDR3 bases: TGTGCCAGCAGCCGACGGACAGCCGAAGTTAACTATGGCTACACCTTC. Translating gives CASSRRTAEVNYGYTF.

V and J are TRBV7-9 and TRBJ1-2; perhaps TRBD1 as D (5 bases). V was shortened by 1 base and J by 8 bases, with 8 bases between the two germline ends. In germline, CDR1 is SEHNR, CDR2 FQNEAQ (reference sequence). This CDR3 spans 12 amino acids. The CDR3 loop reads CASSLGGRGYTF. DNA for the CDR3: TGTGCCAGCAGCTTAGGGGGCCGGGGCTACACCTTC.

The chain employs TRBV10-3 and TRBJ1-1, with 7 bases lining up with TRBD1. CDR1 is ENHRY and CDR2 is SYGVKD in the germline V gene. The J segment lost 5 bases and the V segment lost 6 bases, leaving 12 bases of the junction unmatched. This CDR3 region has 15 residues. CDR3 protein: CAIREDRVSATEAFF. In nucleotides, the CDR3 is TGTGCCATCAGGGAAGACAGGGTAAGTGCGACTGAAGCTTTCTTT.

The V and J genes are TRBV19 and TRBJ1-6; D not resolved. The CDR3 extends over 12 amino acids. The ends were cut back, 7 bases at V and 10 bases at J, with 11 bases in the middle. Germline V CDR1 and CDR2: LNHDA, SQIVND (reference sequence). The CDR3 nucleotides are TGTGCCAGTAATTCTCCGGTCTCACCCCTCCACTTT. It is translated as CASNSPVSPLHF.

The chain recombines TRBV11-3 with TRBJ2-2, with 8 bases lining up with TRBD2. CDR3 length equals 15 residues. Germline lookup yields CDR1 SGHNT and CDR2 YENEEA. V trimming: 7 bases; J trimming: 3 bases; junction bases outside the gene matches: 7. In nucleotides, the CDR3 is TGTGCCAGCATACCCGGGAGGGCGTACACCGGGGAGCTGTTTTTT. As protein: CASIPGRAYTGELFF.

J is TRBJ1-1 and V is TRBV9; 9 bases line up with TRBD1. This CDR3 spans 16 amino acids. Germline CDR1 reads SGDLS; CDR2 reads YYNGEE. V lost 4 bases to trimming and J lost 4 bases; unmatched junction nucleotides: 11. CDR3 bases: TGTGCCAGCAGCCCCCGGACAGGGGCTATAGGCACTGAAGCTTTCTTT. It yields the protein CASSPRTGAIGTEAFF.

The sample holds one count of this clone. The CDR3, as DNA: TGTGCCAGCCGCCGGACTGCGAACACTGAAGCTTTCTTT. Protein: CASRRTANTEAFF. The genes are TRBV5-6 and TRBJ1-1, with unresolved D. Trimming removed 7 bases at V and 1 base at J, with 11 bases between. Germline lookup yields CDR1 SGHDT and CDR2 YYEEEE. The CDR3 runs 13 residues.

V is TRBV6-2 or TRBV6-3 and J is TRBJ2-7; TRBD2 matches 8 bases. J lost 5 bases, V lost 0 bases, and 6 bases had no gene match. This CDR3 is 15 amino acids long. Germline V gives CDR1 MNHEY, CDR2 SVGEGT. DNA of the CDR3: TGTGCCAGCAGTTACTCGTCCGGGGGGGGGAACGAGCAGTACTTC. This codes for CASSYSSGGGNEQYF.